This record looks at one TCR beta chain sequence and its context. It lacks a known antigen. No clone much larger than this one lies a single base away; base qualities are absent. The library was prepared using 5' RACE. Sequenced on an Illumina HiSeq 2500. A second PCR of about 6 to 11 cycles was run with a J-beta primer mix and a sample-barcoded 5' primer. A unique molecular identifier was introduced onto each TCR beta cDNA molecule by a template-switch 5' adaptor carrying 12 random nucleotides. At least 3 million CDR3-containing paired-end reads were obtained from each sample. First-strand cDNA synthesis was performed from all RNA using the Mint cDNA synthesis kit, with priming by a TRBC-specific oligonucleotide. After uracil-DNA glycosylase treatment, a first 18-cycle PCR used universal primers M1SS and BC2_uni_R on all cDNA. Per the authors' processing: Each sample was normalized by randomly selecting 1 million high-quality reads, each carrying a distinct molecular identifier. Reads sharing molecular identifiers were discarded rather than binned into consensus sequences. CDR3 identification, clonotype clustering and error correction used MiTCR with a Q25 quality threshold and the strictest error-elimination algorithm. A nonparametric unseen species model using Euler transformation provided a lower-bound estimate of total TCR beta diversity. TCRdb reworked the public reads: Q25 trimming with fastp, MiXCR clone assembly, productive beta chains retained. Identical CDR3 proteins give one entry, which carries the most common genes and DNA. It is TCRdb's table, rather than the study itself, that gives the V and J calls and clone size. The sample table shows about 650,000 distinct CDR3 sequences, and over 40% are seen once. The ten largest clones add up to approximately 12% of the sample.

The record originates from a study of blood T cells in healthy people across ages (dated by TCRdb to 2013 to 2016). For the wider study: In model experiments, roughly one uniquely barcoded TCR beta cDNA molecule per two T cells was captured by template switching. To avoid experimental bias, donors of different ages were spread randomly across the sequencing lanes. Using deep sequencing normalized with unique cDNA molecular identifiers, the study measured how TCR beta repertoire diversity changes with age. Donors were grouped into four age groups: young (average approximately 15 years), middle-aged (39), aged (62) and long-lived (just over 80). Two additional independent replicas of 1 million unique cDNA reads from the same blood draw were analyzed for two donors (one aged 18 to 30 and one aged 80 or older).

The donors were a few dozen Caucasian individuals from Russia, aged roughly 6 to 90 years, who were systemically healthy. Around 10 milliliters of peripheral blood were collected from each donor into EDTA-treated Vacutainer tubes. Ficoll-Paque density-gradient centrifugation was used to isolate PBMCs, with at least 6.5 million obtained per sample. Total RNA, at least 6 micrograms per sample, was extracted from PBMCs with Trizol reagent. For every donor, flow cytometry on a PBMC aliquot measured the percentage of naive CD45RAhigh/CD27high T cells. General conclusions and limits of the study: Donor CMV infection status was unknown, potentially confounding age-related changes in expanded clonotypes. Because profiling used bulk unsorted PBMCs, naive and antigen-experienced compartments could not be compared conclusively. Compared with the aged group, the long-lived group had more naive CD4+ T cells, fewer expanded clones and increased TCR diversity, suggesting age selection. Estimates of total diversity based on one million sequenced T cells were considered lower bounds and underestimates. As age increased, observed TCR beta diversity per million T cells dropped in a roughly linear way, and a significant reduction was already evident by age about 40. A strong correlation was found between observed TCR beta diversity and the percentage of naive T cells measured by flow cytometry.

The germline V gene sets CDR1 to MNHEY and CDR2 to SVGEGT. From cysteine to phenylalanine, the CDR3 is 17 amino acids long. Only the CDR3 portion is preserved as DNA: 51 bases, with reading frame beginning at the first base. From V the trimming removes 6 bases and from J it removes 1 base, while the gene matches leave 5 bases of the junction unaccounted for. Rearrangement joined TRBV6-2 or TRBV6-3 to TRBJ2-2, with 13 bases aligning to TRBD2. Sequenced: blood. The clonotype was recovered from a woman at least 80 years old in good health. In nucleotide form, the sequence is TGTGCCAGCAGGCGGACTAGCGGGGGAGTGAACACCGGGGAGCTGTTTTTT. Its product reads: CASRRTSGGVNTGELFF.